What follows are 32 T cell receptor beta chains derived from one specimen sequenced in a study of Ad26.COV2.S vaccination and SARS-CoV-2 variants. Treatment defined: roughly 20 received Ad26.COV2.S at low or high dose, single or two shots; 5 received placebo; per-sample allocation not given. Day 63 following the first vaccine or placebo injection was when the samples were taken. The repertoire was sequenced with immunoSEQ multiplex PCR; TCRdb's copy has only in-frame clones and lacks some. The table shows about 350,000 clones, with 65% to 90% occurring only once. Sample: peripheral blood, taken in a trial of Ad26.COV2.S vaccine versus placebo. All receptors derive from a person aged 18-60 years who received the Ad26.COV2.S COVID-19 vaccine or a placebo.

V is TRBV6-5 and J is TRBJ1-4, with D perhaps TRBD1 (5 bases). Between the trimmed V and J ends, which lost 4 bases and 5 bases, there was a span of 14 bases. This CDR3 comprises 15 residues. Germline V gives CDR1 MNHEY, CDR2 SVGAGI. DNA of the CDR3: TGTGCCAGCAGTTCATTGACAGAAAGAAATGAAAAACTGTTTTTT. This gives the protein CASSSLTERNEKLFF.

The chain has TRBV3-1 (or the pseudogene TRBV3-2) and TRBJ1-4; D call uncertain. The ends were cut back, 0 bases at V and 5 bases at J, with 7 bases in the middle. Germline V gene data show CDR1 as LGHDT and CDR2 as YNNKEL (reference sequence). The CDR3 has 14 residues. The DNA for the CDR3 is TGTGCCAGCAGCCAAGATTGGGCCAATGAAAAACTGTTTTTT. Translated, it gives CASSQDWANEKLFF.

The CDR3 DNA follows: TGTGCAAGTCGCTTAGCCGAGACAGCTTACGAGCAGTACTTC. As protein: CASRLAETAYEQYF. This chain links TRBV12-2 with TRBJ2-7; the table calls TRBD1, which could not be checked here. TRBV12-2 is termed a pseudogene. CDR3 length: 14 amino acids.

This chain joins TRBV28 and TRBJ1-6; D is unclear. Trimming removed 5 bases at V and 9 bases at J, with 14 bases between. Germline assignment: CDR1 MDHEN and CDR2 SYDVKM. The CDR3 sequence is 14 residues long. The CDR3 bases are TGTGCCAGCAGTCATGAAGAGGTATCTTCACCCCTCCACTTT. Translated: CASSHEEVSSPLHF.

Only a few counts were recorded for this clone. The chain has TRBV12-3 or TRBV12-4 and TRBJ1-2; D might be TRBD1 (6 bases). The CDR3 sequence is 13 residues long. V lost 3 bases and J 4 bases, leaving 9 bases between the germline ends. CDR3 DNA: TGTGCCAGCAGTTTCCAGGACAGCTATGGCTACACCTTC. This gives the protein CASSFQDSYGYTF.

The chain carries TRBV4-1 and TRBJ2-7; 7 bases map to TRBD1. CDR1 is MGHRA, CDR2 YSYEKL, per germline. J gave up 4 bases and V 5 bases, and 8 bases lay outside the gene matches. CDR3 length equals 14 residues. The CDR3 reads CASSLRGLDYEQYF. DNA for the CDR3: TGCGCCAGCAGCTTGAGGGGGCTGGATTACGAGCAGTACTTC.

In this sample, this clone turned up once. The chain uses TRBV7-3 and TRBJ2-5; D is unclear. V was pared by 3 bases and J by 4 bases, with 9 bases between. Germline CDR1 SGHTA, CDR2 FQGTGA. The CDR3 runs 13 residues. The CDR3 is CASSFVLGETQYF. The CDR3 DNA reads TGTGCCAGCAGCTTCGTCCTGGGAGAGACCCAGTACTTC.

J is TRBJ2-3 and V is TRBV5-6, with 7 bases lining up with TRBD1. The CDR3 totals 15 residues. Unmatched junction bases numbered 7, after V lost 2 bases and J lost 4 bases. Germline CDR1 reads SGHDT; CDR2 reads YYEEEE. The CDR3 reads CASSFFDRAPDTQYF. Here the CDR3 DNA reads TGTGCCAGCAGCTTTTTCGACAGGGCCCCAGATACGCAGTATTTT.

The J gene is TRBJ2-2, the V gene TRBV10-3; 14 bases agree with TRBD2. The trim removed 6 bases at V and 5 bases at J, leaving 5 bases unmatched. Germline lookup yields CDR1 ENHRY and CDR2 SYGVKD. CDR3 length: 16 amino acids. CDR3 nucleotides: TGTGCCATCAGGGGGACTAGCGGGAGCTGGACCGGGGAGCTGTTTTTT. Amino acid sequence: CAIRGTSGSWTGELFF.

V usage is TRBV18 and J usage is TRBJ1-4, with 10 bases lining up with TRBD1. CDR3 size: 15 residues. The V gene's germline CDR1 is KGHSH and CDR2 LQKENI. V gave up 3 bases and J gave up 4 bases; unmatched junction bases: 2. The CDR3 DNA reads TGTGCCAGCTCACCTCGGGACAGGGGTAATGAAAAACTGTTTTTT. Translated: CASSPRDRGNEKLFF.

The gene calls are TRBV6-2 or TRBV6-3 and TRBJ2-3, with 8 bases that match TRBD2. The germline gives CDR1 MNHEY, CDR2 SVGEGT. V lost 0 bases, J lost 3 bases, and 14 bases stayed unmatched. The CDR3 spans 19 residues. CDR3 sequence reads: CASSYSKVAGGGRTDTQYF. The CDR3 bases are TGTGCCAGCAGTTACTCGAAAGTTGCGGGAGGAGGGAGGACAGATACGCAGTATTTT.

The rearrangement links TRBV12-5 to TRBJ2-2, with TRBD2 matching 15 bases. J lost 0 bases, V lost 4 bases, and 6 bases had no gene match. CDR3 length: 19 amino acids. Germline V gene data show CDR1 as LGHNT and CDR2 as FRNRAP. CDR3 bases: TGTGCTAGTGGTTCGGGACTAGCGGGGGGTATTGCGAACACCGGGGAGCTGTTTTTT. Protein sequence: CASGSGLAGGIANTGELFF.

The chain is built from TRBV6-2 or TRBV6-3 and TRBJ2-3, with D hard to call. This CDR3 spans 12 amino acids. From germline, CDR1 is MNHEY and CDR2 SVGEGT. V dropped 2 bases and J dropped 6 bases, with 6 bases sitting between them. CDR3 nucleotides: TGTGCCAGCAGTTACCCCGACGATACGCAGTATTTT. Its protein is CASSYPDDTQYF.

Only a few counts were recorded for this clone. Written as DNA, the CDR3 is TGTGCCAGCAGGGGACAGGGGGCTCAGCCCCAGCATTTT. This encodes CASRGQGAQPQHF. The V call is TRBV6-5, the J call TRBJ1-5; 12 bases map to TRBD1. Unmatched junction bases numbered 0, after V lost 6 bases and J lost 6 bases. The germline V gene has CDR1 MNHEY and CDR2 SVGAGI. There are 13 residues in the CDR3.

The gene calls are TRBV4-3 and TRBJ1-2; 9 bases match TRBD1. This CDR3 region has 17 residues. V gave up 0 bases and J gave up 8 bases; unmatched junction bases: 13. Germline assignment: CDR1 LGHNA and CDR2 YSLEER. CDR3 loop: CASSQDEWGQGLRGYTF. Written as DNA, the CDR3 is TGCGCCAGCAGCCAAGATGAATGGGGACAGGGCCTGAGGGGCTACACCTTC.

The CDR3 spells CASSQDPNGAYEQYF. CDR3 in DNA: TGTGCCAGCAGCCAAGATCCGAATGGGGCCTACGAGCAGTACTTC. The chain is built from TRBV4-2 and TRBJ2-7; no clear D. V lost 0 bases, J lost 2 bases, and 11 bases lay in between. CDR3 length equals 15 residues. From germline, CDR1 is LGHNA and CDR2 YNFKEQ.

V and J are TRBV19 and TRBJ2-3, with TRBD1 identical over 7 bases. The CDR3 contains 13 residues. J lost 5 bases, V lost 3 bases, and 2 bases had no gene match. The germline CDR1 and CDR2 sequences are LNHDA and SQIVND (reference sequence). The chain's CDR3 is CASSIRDRDTQYF. In DNA form, the CDR3 reads TGTGCCAGTAGTATTAGGGACAGAGATACGCAGTATTTT.

The gene calls are TRBV19 and TRBJ2-1; 9 bases match TRBD2. Trimming cost V 5 bases and J 5 bases; bases outside gene matches: 10. There are 16 residues in the CDR3. CDR1 is LNHDA and CDR2 is SQIVND in the germline V gene (reference sequence). For the CDR3, the DNA is TGTGCCAGTAGTCCTTGGCGGGGGGGCCAAGACAATGAGCAGTTCTTC. The encoded protein is CASSPWRGGQDNEQFF. The full variable domain, with the rest looked up from reference TRBV19 and TRBJ2-1, is DGGITQSPKYLFRKEGQNVTLSCEQNLNHDAMYWYRQDPGQGLRLIYYSQIVNDFQKGDIAEGYSVSREKKESFPLTVTSAQKNPTAFYLCASSPWRGGQDNEQFFGPGTRLTVL.

Only a few counts were recorded for this clone. The chain is built from TRBV9 and TRBJ1-4, with D maybe TRBD1 (6 bases). CDR1 is SGDLS and CDR2 is YYNGEE in the germline V gene. The CDR3 covers 14 residues. Between the trimmed V and J ends, which lost 4 bases and 7 bases, there was a span of 14 bases. CDR3: CASSRGGGGEKLFF. As DNA, the CDR3 is TGTGCCAGCAGCCGAGGGGGAGGTGGTGAAAAACTGTTTTTT.

About this clone: The same CDR3 is also encoded by other DNA sequences in this sample. The chain links TRBV5-6 to TRBJ2-7, with 8 positions matching TRBD1. After removal of 5 bases from V and 2 bases from J, the junction contained 3 bases not matched to a gene. Germline V gene data show CDR1 as SGHDT and CDR2 as YYEEEE. The CDR3 has 13 residues. CDR3 in DNA: TGTGCCAGCAGTCGGACAGGGACCTACGAGCAGTACTTC. This gives the protein CASSRTGTYEQYF.

The chain employs TRBV9 and TRBJ1-2, with a weak D call TRBD1 (6 bases). Germline V lookup: CDR1 SGDLS, CDR2 YYNGEE. The CDR3 consists of 14 residues. Trimming pared 0 bases from V and 4 bases from J, leaving 10 bases between. This CDR3 reads CASSVGGGAYGYTF. In DNA form, the CDR3 reads TGTGCCAGCAGCGTAGGCGGGGGGGCCTATGGCTACACCTTC.

The chain joins TRBV12-3 or TRBV12-4 to TRBJ2-7; D remains ambiguous. The CDR3 contains 13 residues. Trimming left V 3 bases short and J 6 bases short, with 12 bases between. DNA of the CDR3: TGTGCCAGCAGTTTTCGACACATTGGCGAGCAGTACTTC. Translated, it gives CASSFRHIGEQYF.

The rearrangement joins TRBV28 to TRBJ1-2, with D unresolved. The V gene's germline CDR1 is MDHEN and CDR2 SYDVKM. CDR3 size: 13 residues. Trimming stripped 4 bases from V and 2 bases from J, with 8 bases between. CDR3 amino acids: CASSSTVNYGYTF. DNA for the CDR3: TGTGCCAGCAGTTCGACCGTCAACTATGGCTACACCTTC.

The chain combines TRBV19 with TRBJ2-4; TRBD2 might be the D (6 bases). The CDR3 length is 12 residues. Trimming stripped 8 bases from V and 6 bases from J, with 11 bases between. CDR1 is LNHDA and CDR2 is SQIVND in the germline V gene (reference sequence). The CDR3 nucleotides read TGTGCCAGTGGCGGGGTTCGAAACATTCAGTACTTC. Its protein product is CASGGVRNIQYF.

The chain has TRBV7-2 and TRBJ2-3; 9 nucleotides align to TRBD2. J lost 5 bases, V lost 5 bases, and 11 bases had no gene match. The CDR3 extends over 16 amino acids. CDR1 is SGHTA and CDR2 is FQGNSA in the germline V gene. CDR3 coding DNA: TGTGCCAGCAGCCAAGGGGGCGGGAGGGCCCTAGATACGCAGTATTTT. Translating it yields CASSQGGGRALDTQYF.

The rearrangement uses TRBV7-8 and TRBJ2-1; D is ambiguous. Trimming left V 2 bases short and J 1 base short, with 6 bases between. CDR1 SGHVS and CDR2 FQNEAQ come from the germline V gene. This CDR3 spans 14 amino acids. CDR3 region: CASSLILSYNEQFF. The CDR3 bases are TGTGCCAGCAGCTTAATCCTTTCCTACAATGAGCAGTTCTTC.

The rearrangement uses TRBV2 and TRBJ2-1, with 7 bases aligning to TRBD1. Germline trimming cut 7 bases from V and 4 bases from J; bases unmatched to any gene: 7. Germline-derived CDR1 and CDR2 are SNHLY and FYNNEI. This CDR3 has 14 amino acids. CDR3 bases: TGTGCCAGCATGGACAGGATCGATTACAATGAGCAGTTCTTC. It is translated as CASMDRIDYNEQFF.

V usage is TRBV7-2 and J usage is TRBJ1-1; D not resolved. Germline CDR1 is SGHTA and CDR2 is FQGNSA. The CDR3 totals 15 residues. The germline V and J ends were trimmed by 4 bases and 0 bases, with 12 bases remaining between them. DNA for the CDR3: TGTGCCAGCAGCTGGAGCAGAGATATGAACACTGAAGCTTTCTTT. Encoded protein: CASSWSRDMNTEAFF. Full variable domain (remainder filled in from reference TRBV7-2 and TRBJ1-1): GAGVSQSPSNKVTEKGKDVELRCDPISGHTALYWYRQSLGQGLEFLIYFQGNSAPDKSGLPSDRFSAERTGGSVSTLTIQRTQQEDSAVYLCASSWSRDMNTEAFFGQGTRLTVV.

The table lists this clone with many counts. The chain carries TRBV19 and TRBJ1-1; D is ambiguous. CDR3 length: 13 residues. V lost 3 bases, J lost 1 base, and 6 bases lay in between. From germline, CDR1 is LNHDA and CDR2 SQIVND (reference sequence). The CDR3 DNA is TGTGCCAGTAGTATTCAGGAGAACACTGAAGCTTTCTTT. It translates to CASSIQENTEAFF.

The CDR3 reads CASSLAGRAGTDTQYF. CDR3 coding DNA: TGTGCCAGCAGCTTAGCCGGGAGGGCGGGCACAGATACGCAGTATTTT. The V gene is TRBV7-2, the J gene TRBJ2-3, with 8 bases matching TRBD2. The CDR3 covers 16 residues. V lost 0 bases, J lost 1 base, and 3 bases stayed unmatched. Germline V gene sequence: CDR1 SGHTA, CDR2 FQGNSA.

This chain joins TRBV9 and TRBJ2-7; 7 nucleotides line up with TRBD2. CDR1 and CDR2 from the germline V gene are SGDLS and YYNGEE. The length of the CDR3 is 15 residues. Unmatched junction bases numbered 8, after V lost 0 bases and J lost 5 bases. Written as DNA, the CDR3 is TGTGCCAGCAGCGTAGCTCACGGGAGGTTGAACGAGCAGTACTTC. It codes for CASSVAHGRLNEQYF.

The gene calls are TRBV6-5 and TRBJ2-7, with D possibly being TRBD1 or TRBD2 (5 bases each). Trimming shortened V by 6 bases and J by 2 bases, and 11 bases separated the two germline ends. Germline CDR1 MNHEY, CDR2 SVGAGI. This CDR3 has 13 residues. CDR3 loop: CASRGPSPYEQYF. CDR3 DNA: TGTGCCAGCAGGGGACCGTCCCCCTACGAGCAGTACTTC.